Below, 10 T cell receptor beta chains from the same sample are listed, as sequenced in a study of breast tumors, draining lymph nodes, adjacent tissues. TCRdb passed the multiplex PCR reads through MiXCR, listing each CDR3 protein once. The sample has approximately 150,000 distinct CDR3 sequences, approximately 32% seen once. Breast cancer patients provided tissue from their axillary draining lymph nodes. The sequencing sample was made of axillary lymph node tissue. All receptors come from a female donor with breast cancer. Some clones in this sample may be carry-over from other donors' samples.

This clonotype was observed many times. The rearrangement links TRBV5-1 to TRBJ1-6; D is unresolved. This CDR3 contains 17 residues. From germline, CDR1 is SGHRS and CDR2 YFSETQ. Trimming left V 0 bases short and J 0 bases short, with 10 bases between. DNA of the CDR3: TGCGCCAGCAGCTTGGGACCCTCGAGCTCCTATAATTCACCCCTCCACTTT. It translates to CASSLGPSSSYNSPLHF.

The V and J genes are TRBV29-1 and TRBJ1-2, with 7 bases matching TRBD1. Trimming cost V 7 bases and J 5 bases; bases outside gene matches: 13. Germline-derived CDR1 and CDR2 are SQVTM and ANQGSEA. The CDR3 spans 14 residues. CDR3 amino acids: CSAGNSDRDYGYTF. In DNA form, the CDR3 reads TGCAGCGCCGGAAACAGCGACAGGGATTATGGCTACACCTTC.

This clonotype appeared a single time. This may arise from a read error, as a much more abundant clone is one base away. The CDR3, as DNA: TGTACCAGCAGTGACAGGTTCCAATACAATGAGCAGTTCTTC. This encodes CTSSDRFQYNEQFF. This chain joins TRBV6-1 and TRBJ2-1; TRBD1 might be the D (6 bases). This CDR3 has 14 residues. From germline, CDR1 is MNHNS and CDR2 SASEGT.

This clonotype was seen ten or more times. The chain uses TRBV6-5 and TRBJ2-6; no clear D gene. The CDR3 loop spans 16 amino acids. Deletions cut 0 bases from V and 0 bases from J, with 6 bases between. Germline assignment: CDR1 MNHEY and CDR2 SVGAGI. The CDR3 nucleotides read TGTGCCAGCAGTTACTCCCGGTACTCTGGGGCCAACGTCCTGACTTTC. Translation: CASSYSRYSGANVLTF.

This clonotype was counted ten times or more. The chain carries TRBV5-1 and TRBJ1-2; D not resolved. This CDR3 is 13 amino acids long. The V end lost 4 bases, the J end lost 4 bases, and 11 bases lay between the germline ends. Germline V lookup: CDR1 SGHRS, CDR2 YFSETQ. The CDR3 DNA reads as TGCGCCAGCAGCCTGACCGTCGTCTATGGCTACACCTTC. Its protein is CASSLTVVYGYTF. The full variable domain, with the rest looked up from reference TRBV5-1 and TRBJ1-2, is KAGVTQTPRYLIKTRGQQVTLSCSPISGHRSVSWYQQTPGQGLQFLFEYFSETQRNKGNFPGRFSGRQFSNSRSEMNVSTLELGDSALYLCASSLTVVYGYTFGSGTRLTVV.

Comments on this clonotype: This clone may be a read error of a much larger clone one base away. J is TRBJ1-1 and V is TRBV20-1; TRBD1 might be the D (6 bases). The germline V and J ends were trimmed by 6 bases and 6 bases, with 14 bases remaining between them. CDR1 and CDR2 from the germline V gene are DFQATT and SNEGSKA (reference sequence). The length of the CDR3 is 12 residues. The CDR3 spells CSADQGGAEAFF. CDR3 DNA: TGCAGTGCCGATCAAGGGGGGGCTGAAGCTTTCTTT.

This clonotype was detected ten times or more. CDR3 coding DNA: TGTGCCAGTAGTATAGATGGAGGGAGATCCCGCAATCAGCCCCAGCATTTT. This gives the protein CASSIDGGRSRNQPQHF. The rearrangement links TRBV19 to TRBJ1-5; unclear D gene. V lost 0 bases and J lost 2, with 14 bases in between. The CDR3 covers 17 residues. Germline CDR1 reads LNHDA; CDR2 reads SQIVND (reference sequence).

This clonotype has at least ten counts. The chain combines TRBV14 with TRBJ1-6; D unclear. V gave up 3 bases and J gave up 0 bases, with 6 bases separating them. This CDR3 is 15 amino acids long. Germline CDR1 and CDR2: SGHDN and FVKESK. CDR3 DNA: TGTGCCAGCAGCCACACTTACTCCTATAATTCACCCCTCCACTTT. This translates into CASSHTYSYNSPLHF.

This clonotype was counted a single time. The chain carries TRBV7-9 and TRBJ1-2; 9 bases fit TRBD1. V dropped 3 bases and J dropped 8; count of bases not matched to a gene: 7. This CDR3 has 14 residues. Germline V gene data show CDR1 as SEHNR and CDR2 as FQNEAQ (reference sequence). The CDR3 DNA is TGTGCCAGCAGCTTGGCGGGACAGGGTTACGGCTACACCTTC. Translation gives CASSLAGQGYGYTF.

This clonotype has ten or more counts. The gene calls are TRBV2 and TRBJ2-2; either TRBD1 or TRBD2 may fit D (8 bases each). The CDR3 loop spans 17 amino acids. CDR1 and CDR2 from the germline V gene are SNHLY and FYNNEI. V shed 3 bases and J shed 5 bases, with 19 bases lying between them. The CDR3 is CASSDIGTGGRTGELFF. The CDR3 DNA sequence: TGTGCCAGCAGTGATATAGGGACAGGCGGGAGGACCGGGGAGCTGTTTTTT.